This TCR beta chain comes out of a study of blood T cell repertoires in COVID-19 (dated by TCRdb to about 2020). Turning to the overall study: The collaborator samples originated in the United States, Italy and Spain and spanned the acute and convalescent phases of COVID-19. Sample metadata almost always included a de-identified subject ID, COVID-19 status, age in years and sex. A freely available public database, intended as a resource for researchers studying the immune response to SARS-CoV-2, is where the repertoires were released. The dataset comprised deeply sampled blood TCRbeta repertoires from subjects exposed to, actively infected with, or recovered from COVID-19. The material from the prospective study consisted of cDNA or gDNA derived from T cells, B-cell-depleted T cells, or PBMCs. HLA class I and class II types, where available, came from metadata supplied by the sample provider rather than from assay-based typing. Samples came from the ongoing ImmuneRACE study (first 160 participants) plus 1,254 subjects from 6 global collaborators. Study-level results and caveats: How much clinical and demographic metadata was included differed by source and by participant, and the metadata was provided uncurated.

A word on this clone: Its binding antigen is unknown. Base-call qualities are not available, and no considerably larger clone is one nucleotide away.

V lost 6 bases and J lost 0 bases; the stretch between them is 13 bases long. CDR1 and CDR2, looked up from the germline V gene, are SGDLS and YYNGEE. The CDR3 has 15 amino acids, counting the end cysteine and phenylalanine. The kept DNA is CDR3 alone, 45 bases in frame from the first base. In the prospective study, participants were 18 to 89 years old, resided in about two dozen geographic areas of the United States, and were enrolled through a virtual design. Cohort assignment in the prospective study relied on participant-reported clinical history from a screening survey and a study questionnaire. In the prospective study, whole blood, serum and a nasopharyngeal or oropharyngeal swab were collected from each participant by mobile phlebotomists. Prospective study participants could optionally give additional blood draws and questionnaires over a roughly 2-month period. Before DNA extraction, prospective study blood samples were shipped either frozen or at room temperature.

The immunoSEQ Assay, a bias-controlled multiplex PCR, was used to amplify TCRbeta CDR3 regions from genomic DNA. Per the original workflow: The number of nucleated cells in each sample was estimated from the amplification of reference gene primers within the assay. Sequence reads were collapsed and filtered to measure the absolute abundance of every unique TCRbeta CDR3 rearrangement. For each sample, productive Simpson clonality was calculated as the square root of Simpson's diversity index over productive rearrangements. TCRdb limited this immuneACCESS table to in-frame rearrangements with V and J called. A share of clones is missing; checked studies link under half to unresolved V genes, and the rest is unexplained. The V and J calls and the clone size are those of that table, but D and trimming were determined from the DNA. The sample profile shows 400,000 to 550,000 clones; nearly 90% of them were found once. Roughly 2% of the sample is held by the ten biggest clonotypes.

The sample taken for sequencing was PBMCs or T cells enriched from blood (not recorded which). The receptor's source is a woman younger than 35 with acute COVID-19. The chain is made from TRBV9 and TRBJ1-3; the D gene cannot be resolved reliably. In nucleotide form, the sequence is TGTGCCAGCACCCCTTGGGCCAGCTCTGGAAACACCATATATTTT. Its translation is CASTPWASSGNTIYF.